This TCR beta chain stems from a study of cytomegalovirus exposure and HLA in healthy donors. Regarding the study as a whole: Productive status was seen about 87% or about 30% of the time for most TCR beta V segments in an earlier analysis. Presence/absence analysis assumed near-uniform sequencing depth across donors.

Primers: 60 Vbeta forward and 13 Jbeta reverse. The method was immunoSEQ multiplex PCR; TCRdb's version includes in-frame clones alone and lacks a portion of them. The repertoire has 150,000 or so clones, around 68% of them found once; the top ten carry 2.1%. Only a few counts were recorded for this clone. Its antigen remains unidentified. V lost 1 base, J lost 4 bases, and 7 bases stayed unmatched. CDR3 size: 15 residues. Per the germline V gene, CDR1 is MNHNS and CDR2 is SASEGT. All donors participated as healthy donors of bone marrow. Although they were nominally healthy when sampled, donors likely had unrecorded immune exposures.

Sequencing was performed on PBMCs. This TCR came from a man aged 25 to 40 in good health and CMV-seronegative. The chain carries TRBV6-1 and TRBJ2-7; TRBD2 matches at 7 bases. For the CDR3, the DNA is TGTGCCAGCAGTGAAGATAGGGAGGGCAGGTACGAGCAGTACTTC. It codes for CASSEDREGRYEQYF.